This passage covers 26 T cell receptor beta chains from one sample sequenced in a study of cytomegalovirus exposure and HLA in healthy donors. The PCR used 60 Vbeta and 13 Jbeta primers. The method was immunoSEQ multiplex PCR; TCRdb's version includes in-frame clones alone and lacks a portion of them. Of about 160,000 clones in the sample, around 76% were seen once. The sequenced material came from PBMCs. The receptors were gathered from a girl aged 10 to 17 in good health and CMV-seropositive.

This chain connects TRBV11-2 to TRBJ1-4, with D unresolved. CDR1 SGHAT and CDR2 FQNNGV come from the germline V gene. The ends were cut back, 4 bases at V and 0 bases at J, with 12 bases in the middle. CDR3 length equals 16 residues. The CDR3 spells CASSSSGLATNEKLFF. The CDR3 coding sequence is TGTGCCAGCAGCTCCAGCGGACTTGCAACTAATGAAAAACTGTTTTTT.

The chain has TRBV7-2 and TRBJ2-7; 9 positions match TRBD1. Per germline, CDR1 SGHTA and CDR2 FQGNSA. The CDR3 is 15 residues long. The junction had 11 bases not matched to a gene; V was cut back by 5 bases and J by 6 bases. CDR3 region: CASSVTGTGRREQYF. CDR3 DNA sequence: TGTGCCAGCAGCGTCACCGGGACAGGGAGGCGCGAGCAGTACTTC.

V and J are TRBV7-9 and TRBJ2-1; TRBD1 agrees at 9 bases. The CDR3 length is 14 residues. Germline CDR1 is SEHNR and CDR2 is FQNEAQ (reference sequence). The trim removed 5 bases at V and 6 bases at J, leaving 5 bases unmatched. The CDR3 sequence: CASSPTGGRNEQFF. DNA of the CDR3: TGTGCCAGCAGCCCAACAGGGGGCCGCAATGAGCAGTTCTTC.

The chain uses TRBV7-2 and TRBJ2-3, with D maybe TRBD1 (6 bases). Trimming removed 1 base at V and 0 bases at J, with 11 bases between. CDR1 and CDR2 (germline): SGHTA, FQGNSA. This CDR3 has 16 amino acids. CDR3 amino acids: CASSLGGTTSTDTQYF. The CDR3 bases are TGTGCCAGCAGCTTAGGAGGGACAACTAGCACAGATACGCAGTATTTT.

The chain couples TRBV4-3 to TRBJ1-1, with D perhaps matching TRBD1 (5 bases). Deletions cut 4 bases from V and 5 bases from J, with 14 bases between. There are 14 residues in the CDR3. CDR1 LGHNA and CDR2 YSLEER come from the germline V gene. The chain's CDR3 is CASSRGRGRTEAFF. CDR3 bases: TGCGCCAGCAGCCGAGGGAGGGGAAGGACTGAAGCTTTCTTT.

The chain uses TRBV5-4 and TRBJ2-3; D remains unclear. Per the germline V gene, CDR1 is SGHNT and CDR2 is YYREEE (reference sequence). V was trimmed by 0 bases and J by 6 bases, leaving 8 bases between them. The CDR3 is 13 residues long. CDR3 amino acids: CASSLAEADTQYF. Written as DNA, the CDR3 is TGTGCCAGCAGCTTGGCCGAGGCGGATACGCAGTATTTT.

This chain joins TRBV28 and TRBJ2-7; D not resolved. Germline V gene lookup returns CDR1 MDHEN and CDR2 SYDVKM. This CDR3 contains 12 residues. V was shortened by 4 bases and J by 5 bases, with 9 bases between the two germline ends. The CDR3 reads CASSSTVHEQYF. CDR3 in DNA: TGTGCCAGCAGTTCTACGGTACACGAGCAGTACTTC.

The chain is built from TRBV19 and TRBJ2-4; D is possibly TRBD2 (6 bases). Germline-derived CDR1 and CDR2 are LNHDA and SQIVND (reference sequence). Trimming took 9 bases from V and 8 from J, leaving 14 bases between them. The CDR3 contains 12 residues. The CDR3 is CASRIGGDIQYF. The CDR3 nucleotides are TGTGCCAGCCGCATTGGAGGGGACATTCAGTACTTC.

The rearrangement uses TRBV9 and TRBJ2-7; 10 bases align to TRBD2. Germline CDR1 reads SGDLS; CDR2 reads YYNGEE. With V trimmed by 4 bases and J by 6 bases, 22 bases remained unmatched. CDR3 length: 19 amino acids. The CDR3 sequence: CASSPRFERGGFTRAEQYF. The CDR3 nucleotides read TGTGCCAGCAGCCCCAGATTTGAGCGGGGGGGATTTACCCGGGCCGAGCAGTACTTC.

V usage is TRBV2 and J usage is TRBJ1-3; TRBD1 aligns across 10 bases. The V gene end was trimmed by 5 bases and the J gene end by 4 bases; junction bases not matched to a gene: 5. The CDR3 has 15 residues. Germline V lookup: CDR1 SNHLY, CDR2 FYNNEI. In DNA, the CDR3 is TGTGCCAGCAGTATGGGACAGGGGAGGGGAAACACCATATATTTT. It specifies CASSMGQGRGNTIYF.

The V gene is TRBV7-9, the J gene TRBJ1-5; 9 bases match TRBD1. The CDR3 contains 19 residues. J was trimmed by 4 bases and V by 7 bases; bases with no gene match: 20. Per the germline V gene, CDR1 is SEHNR and CDR2 is FQNEAQ (reference sequence). In nucleotides, the CDR3 is TGTGCCAGCATCAACCCGCCGGGGGGACAGGGAAGGGGGAATCAGCCCCAGCATTTT. It is translated as CASINPPGGQGRGNQPQHF.

In nucleotides, the CDR3 is TGTGCCAGCAGCCGGCTCGGGAGCGGAAACACCATATATTTT. The encoded protein is CASSRLGSGNTIYF. The chain is built from TRBV27 and TRBJ1-3; D call uncertain. Trimming pared 6 bases from V and 4 bases from J, leaving 13 bases between. Looked up from germline, CDR1 is MNHEY and CDR2 is SMNVEV (reference sequence). The length of the CDR3 is 14 residues.

The chain is built from TRBV10-3 and TRBJ2-3; 8 nucleotides align to TRBD1. Trimming took 7 bases from V and 2 from J; bases not matched to a gene: 11. The CDR3 has 16 residues. Germline CDR1 ENHRY, CDR2 SYGVKD. CDR3 DNA sequence: TGTGCCATCACTTCCCGCAGGGGGCTAGACACAGATACGCAGTATTTT. This encodes CAITSRRGLDTDTQYF.

This clone occurred once. The J gene is TRBJ2-5, the V gene TRBV6-5; D call uncertain. Germline CDR1 is MNHEY and CDR2 is SVGAGI. The CDR3 is 14 amino acids. V dropped 3 bases and J dropped 1 base, with 9 bases sitting between them. As DNA, the CDR3 is TGTGCCAGCAGTTATTCAAGCGCCCAAGAGACCCAGTACTTC. Its translation is CASSYSSAQETQYF.

V is TRBV29-1 and J is TRBJ1-4; possible D gene TRBD1, 5 bases. Germline assignment: CDR1 SQVTM and CDR2 ANQGSEA. The V gene lost 4 bases and the J gene lost 7 bases, with 13 bases spanning the gap. This CDR3 comprises 13 residues. The CDR3 reads CSVGRGGSEKLFF. Here the CDR3 DNA reads TGCAGCGTTGGAAGGGGAGGGTCTGAAAAACTGTTTTTT. Full variable domain (rest looked up from reference TRBV29-1 and TRBJ1-4): SAVISQKPSRDICQRGTSLTIQCQVDSQVTMMFWYRQQPGQSLTLIATANQGSEATYESGFVIDKFPISRPNLTFSTLTVSNMSPEDSSIYLCSVGRGGSEKLFFGSGTQLSVL.

This chain links TRBV4-1 with TRBJ1-1, with D unresolved. CDR3 length equals 15 residues. Germline CDR1 and CDR2: MGHRA and YSYEKL. V was shortened by 0 bases and J by 4 bases, with 12 bases between the two germline ends. The CDR3 region is CASSQEVQFLTEAFF. CDR3 DNA sequence: TGCGCCAGCAGCCAAGAGGTGCAGTTCCTCACTGAAGCTTTCTTT.

This chain's CDR3 is CASSAGQGGHEQYF. CDR3 nucleotides: TGTGCCAGCAGCGCTGGACAGGGTGGCCACGAGCAGTACTTC. The chain uses TRBV6-1 and TRBJ2-7; TRBD1 matches 8 bases. The CDR3 is made up of 14 amino acids. V dropped 6 bases and J dropped 5; count of bases not matched to a gene: 9. Germline V gene lookup returns CDR1 MNHNS and CDR2 SASEGT.

The V and J genes are TRBV11-1 and TRBJ1-1, with 9 positions matching TRBD1. The CDR3 sequence is 15 residues long. Unmatched junction bases numbered 2, after V lost 0 bases and J lost 3 bases. CDR1 and CDR2 from the germline V gene are SGHAT and FQDESV (reference sequence). The CDR3 DNA is TGTGCCAGCAGCTTAGCCCGGACAGGGGACACTGAAGCTTTCTTT. It translates to CASSLARTGDTEAFF.

This clone was recorded once. The rearrangement links TRBV2 to TRBJ2-1, with 8 bases fitting TRBD1. Looked up from germline, CDR1 is SNHLY and CDR2 is FYNNEI. This CDR3 is built from 13 residues. V shed 0 bases, J shed 16 bases, and the junction held 8 bases outside the gene matches. The CDR3 region is CASSEAGGTGHFF. Here the CDR3 DNA reads TGTGCCAGCAGTGAAGCAGGTGGGACAGGCCACTTCTTC.

The chain employs TRBV7-9 and TRBJ2-7; TRBD1 agrees at 9 bases. Germline loops: CDR1 SEHNR, CDR2 FQNEAQ (reference sequence). The CDR3 extends over 17 amino acids. V shed 1 base and J 6 bases; nucleotides not matched to a gene: 13. The CDR3 sequence is CASSLGGGGDRAFEQYF. Written as DNA, the CDR3 is TGTGCCAGCAGCTTAGGAGGGGGTGGGGACAGGGCTTTCGAGCAGTACTTC. The full variable domain, in which reference TRBV7-9 and TRBJ2-7 provide the parts outside the CDR3, is DTGVSQNPRHKITKRGQNVTFRCDPISEHNRLYWYRQTLGQGPEFLTYFQNEAQLEKSRLLSDRFSAERPKGSFSTLEIQRTEQGDSAMYLCASSLGGGGDRAFEQYFGPGTRLTVT.

The V gene is TRBV28, the J gene TRBJ2-7; weak D call: TRBD2 (5 bases). Trimming took off 3 bases at V and 0 bases at J, with 9 bases between the two ends. Looked up from germline, CDR1 is MDHEN and CDR2 is SYDVKM. There are 14 residues in the CDR3. The CDR3 DNA is TGTGCCAGCAGTTTGTTTGGGAGCTCCTACGAGCAGTACTTC. This gives the protein CASSLFGSSYEQYF. Full variable domain (rest looked up from reference TRBV28 and TRBJ2-7): DVKVTQSSRYLVKRTGEKVFLECVQDMDHENMFWYRQDPGLGLRLIYFSYDVKMKEKGDIPEGYSVSREKKERFSLILESASTNQTSMYLCASSLFGSSYEQYFGPGTRLTVT.

The chain is built from TRBV6-6 and TRBJ1-1, with 7 nucleotides matching TRBD1. The CDR3 has 15 amino acids. Germline-derived CDR1 and CDR2 are MNHNY and SVGAGI (reference sequence). With 6 bases clipped from V and 5 bases from J, the junction kept 12 bases outside the gene matches. The DNA of the CDR3 is TGTGCCAGCAGGTTCACAGGGGCCGAGAGGACTGAAGCTTTCTTT. It encodes CASRFTGAERTEAFF.

This chain joins TRBV5-4 and TRBJ2-1, with 12 bases lining up with TRBD2. V shed 4 bases and J 0 bases; nucleotides not matched to a gene: 8. The CDR3 consists of 18 residues. Germline V gene lookup returns CDR1 SGHNT and CDR2 YYREEE (reference sequence). The CDR3 coding sequence is TGTGCCAGCAGCCGAGGACTAGCGGGACCGAGCTCCTACAATGAGCAGTTCTTC. This sequence encodes CASSRGLAGPSSYNEQFF.

The V call is TRBV27, the J call TRBJ2-1; 9 bases agree with TRBD1. This CDR3 is built from 15 residues. The germline gives CDR1 MNHEY, CDR2 SMNVEV (reference sequence). V lost 4 bases to trimming and J lost 4 bases; unmatched junction nucleotides: 5. CDR3 amino acids: CASSSGTGSYNEQFF. CDR3 bases: TGTGCCAGCAGTTCCGGGACAGGGAGTTACAATGAGCAGTTCTTC.

In this sample, this clone turned up a few times. The gene calls are TRBV5-1 and TRBJ2-1; the D gene is possibly TRBD1 (6 bases). Germline CDR1 reads SGHRS; CDR2 reads YFSETQ. The CDR3 length is 15 residues. Deletions cut 2 bases from V and 5 bases from J, with 14 bases between. The CDR3 sequence: CASSLRQAGNNEQFF. The DNA for the CDR3 is TGCGCCAGCAGCTTAAGACAGGCCGGAAACAATGAGCAGTTCTTC.

This chain links TRBV6-1 with TRBJ1-2, with 8 nucleotides matching TRBD1. This CDR3 is 14 amino acids long. V lost 6 bases to trimming and J lost 4 bases; unmatched junction nucleotides: 7. Germline CDR1 reads MNHNS; CDR2 reads SASEGT. The CDR3 sequence is CASRDGQGGYGYTF. CDR3 coding DNA: TGTGCCAGCAGAGACGGACAGGGTGGCTATGGCTACACCTTC.